This T cell receptor (beta chain) derives from a study of cytomegalovirus exposure and HLA in healthy donors. Study-level background: A prior analysis found some 110 million unique TCR beta sequences from around 180 million T cells.

Study-level findings and limits: In vitro checks showed that a few CMV-associated chains really do target CMV antigens. In a later analysis, a genetic analysis reported fewer productive-TCR N-insertions in an Asian-associated ancestry cluster than the cohort average.

Primers for the PCR totalled 60 Vbeta and 13 Jbeta. Repertoires were generated with immunoSEQ multiplex PCR, while TCRdb's copy carries only in-frame clones and drops some. The data show 150,000 to 200,000 clones, with 81% seen just once and 2% to 2.5% held by the top ten. The CDR3 has 17 amino acids. This clone was detected only once. Its antigen is unidentified. The sample was PBMCs. This receptor was obtained from a woman between 25 and 40 years old in good health and CMV-seronegative. The V call is TRBV1, the J call TRBJ2-1; the table's D call of TRBD2 was not tested on the DNA. TRBV1 is a pseudogene. The DNA of the CDR3 is TGCACCAGCAGCCAAGAGACTAGCGGGGCCTCCTACAATGAGCAGTTCTTC. Translation gives CTSSQETSGASYNEQFF.